Below, 22 T cell receptor beta chains from the same sample are listed, as sequenced in a study of beta chain features in type 1 diabetes. Study-level results: Shorter TCRB CDR3s, moderately but significantly so, were found in Type 1 diabetes patients in all four CD4+ subsets.

The entirety of the isolated RNA underwent reverse transcription, so expressed TCRB transcripts were sequenced. Clones were read by immunoSEQ multiplex PCR, and TCRdb kept only the in-frame ones, dropping some. The sample gives some 44,000 clones, approximately 68% of which show up once; about 2% is in the top ten. These TCRs' antigens remain unknown. The sequenced material came from Tregs from blood. The receptors were gathered from a woman between 18 and 29 years old with type 1 diabetes.

A few counts support this clone. The chain couples TRBV5-6 to TRBJ2-1; D is perhaps TRBD2 (6 bases). The CDR3 contains 15 residues. Germline V gene lookup returns CDR1 SGHDT and CDR2 YYEEEE. The germline V and J ends were trimmed by 7 bases and 6 bases, with 20 bases remaining between them. The chain's CDR3 is CASRPGTLGGNEQFF. CDR3 sequence (DNA): TGTGCCAGCCGTCCAGGGACCCTCGGGGGCAATGAGCAGTTCTTC.

This clone has more than one count but fewer than ten. This chain links TRBV7-9 with TRBJ2-3; TRBD1 aligns across 10 bases. The germline V gene has CDR1 SEHNR and CDR2 FQNEAQ (reference sequence). V dropped 5 bases and J dropped 7; count of bases not matched to a gene: 9. The CDR3 totals 15 residues. For the CDR3, the DNA is TGTGCCAGCAGCGGCGGGGGACAGGGGTTAAATACGCAGTATTTT. Protein: CASSGGGQGLNTQYF.

This clone was seen a handful of times. The chain carries TRBV7-2 and TRBJ2-5; 7 nucleotides agree with TRBD2. J was trimmed by 2 bases and V by 4 bases; bases with no gene match: 10. The CDR3 extends over 16 amino acids. CDR1 and CDR2 (germline): SGHTA, FQGNSA. CDR3 residues: CASSSLGAGVQETQYF. Here the CDR3 DNA reads TGTGCCAGCAGCTCCCTTGGGGCGGGGGTTCAAGAGACCCAGTACTTC.

J is TRBJ2-5 and V is TRBV16; 7 bases line up with TRBD2. The CDR3 length is 15 residues. The V gene's germline CDR1 is KGHSY and CDR2 FQNENV. With 1 base clipped from V and 1 base from J, the junction kept 3 bases outside the gene matches. CDR3 loop: CASSQLGLVQETQYF. In DNA, the CDR3 is TGTGCCAGCAGCCAATTAGGACTAGTCCAAGAGACCCAGTACTTC.

This chain connects TRBV7-2 to TRBJ2-7; TRBD2 agrees at 10 bases. The CDR3 contains 17 residues. Germline trimming cut 1 base from V and 4 bases from J; bases unmatched to any gene: 10. Germline assignment: CDR1 SGHTA and CDR2 FQGNSA. CDR3 DNA: TGTGCCAGCAGCTTAGGCCCGTTACTAGCGGGGTCGTACGAGCAGTACTTC. Encoded protein: CASSLGPLLAGSYEQYF.

CDR3 nucleotide sequence: TGTGCCAGCAGCCTCCGGGACTTAAACGGCGGGGAGCTGTTTTTT. Protein product: CASSLRDLNGGELFF. This chain links TRBV7-2 with TRBJ2-2; maybe TRBD2 (6 bases). Germline V gene data show CDR1 as SGHTA and CDR2 as FQGNSA. V was pared by 5 bases and J by 7 bases, with 17 bases between. The CDR3 is made up of 15 amino acids.

This chain connects TRBV7-9 to TRBJ2-7; D unresolved. CDR3 length equals 15 residues. Looked up from germline, CDR1 is SEHNR and CDR2 is FQNEAQ (reference sequence). Trimming removed 6 bases from V and 0 bases from J, with 15 bases in between. CDR3 nucleotides: TGTGCCAGCAGAAAGAGTCGAACGGGCTCCTACGAGCAGTACTTC. Its protein product is CASRKSRTGSYEQYF. Full variable domain (remainder filled in from reference TRBV7-9 and TRBJ2-7): DTGVSQNPRHKITKRGQNVTFRCDPISEHNRLYWYRQTLGQGPEFLTYFQNEAQLEKSRLLSDRFSAERPKGSFSTLEIQRTEQGDSAMYLCASRKSRTGSYEQYFGPGTRLTVT.

This clone turned up a few times. The V gene is TRBV7-6, the J gene TRBJ2-2; TRBD2 matches at 13 bases. The CDR3 sequence is 16 residues long. Germline values: CDR1 SGHVS, CDR2 FNYEAQ. Trimming removed 3 bases from V and 4 bases from J; junction bases left unmatched: 2. In DNA, the CDR3 is TGTGCCAGCAGCTTGGGGACTAGCGGGATCACCGGGGAGCTGTTTTTT. It yields the protein CASSLGTSGITGELFF.

The chain links TRBV4-3 to TRBJ1-2; 7 bases map to TRBD1. The CDR3 has 16 amino acids. The V and J ends lost 2 bases and 4 bases, in that order; junction bases with no gene match: 10. The V gene's germline CDR1 is LGHNA and CDR2 YSLEER. CDR3 bases: TGCGCCAGCAGCCAACAGGGGGGACAGCTCCCCTATGGCTACACCTTC. It translates to CASSQQGGQLPYGYTF.

This chain uses TRBV27 with TRBJ2-5; D is undetermined. CDR1 and CDR2 (germline): MNHEY, SMNVEV (reference sequence). V was clipped by 5 bases and J by 1 base, with 8 bases between them. The CDR3 loop spans 13 amino acids. CDR3 coding DNA: TGTGCCAGCAGTAGGAGACCCCAAGAGACCCAGTACTTC. Protein sequence: CASSRRPQETQYF.

The V gene is TRBV14, the J gene TRBJ2-1; 8 positions match TRBD2. V was pared by 4 bases and J by 8 bases, with 22 bases of the junction left unmatched. There are 19 residues in the CDR3. Germline CDR1 is SGHDN and CDR2 is FVKESK. CDR3 coding DNA: TGTGCCAGCAGCCGAGGCGATAGGGCCTTGGCGGGGGGATTCGATGAGCAGTTCTTC. Translating gives CASSRGDRALAGGFDEQFF.

For the CDR3, the DNA is TGCGCCAGCAGCTTGACAGCCACGAACACTGAAGCTTTCTTT. It translates to CASSLTATNTEAFF. The rearrangement uses TRBV5-1 and TRBJ1-1, with D unclear. The CDR3 has 14 amino acids. Per germline, CDR1 SGHRS and CDR2 YFSETQ. V was trimmed by 1 base and J by 1 base, leaving 8 bases between them.

This chain connects TRBV7-9 to TRBJ2-5; TRBD2 aligns across 7 bases. Germline values: CDR1 SEHNR, CDR2 FQNEAQ (reference sequence). Trimming took 8 bases from V and 9 from J; bases not matched to a gene: 9. The CDR3 has 12 residues. CDR3 coding DNA: TGTGCCAGCGGAAGGGGACGGGAGGCCCAGTACTTC. Amino acid sequence: CASGRGREAQYF.

This chain joins TRBV4-2 and TRBJ2-7; no reliable D call. Germline assignment: CDR1 LGHNA and CDR2 YNFKEQ. Trimming left V 3 bases short and J 3 bases short, with 3 bases between. The CDR3 consists of 11 residues. DNA of the CDR3: TGTGCCAGCAGCCACGGCTACGAGCAGTACTTC. This codes for CASSHGYEQYF.

V gene TRBV9 combines with J gene TRBJ1-3, with D possibly being TRBD1 (5 bases). The germline gives CDR1 SGDLS, CDR2 YYNGEE. This CDR3 contains 15 residues. Trimming stripped 0 bases from V and 0 bases from J, with 7 bases between. Here the CDR3 DNA reads TGTGCCAGCAGCGTAGGGACAAACTCTGGAAACACCATATATTTT. This translates into CASSVGTNSGNTIYF.

This rearrangement joins TRBV5-5 to TRBJ2-1; 9 bases are a match to TRBD2. The CDR3 loop spans 15 amino acids. CDR1 and CDR2 (germline): SGHKS, YYEKEE (reference sequence). J lost 4 bases, V lost 5 bases, and 7 bases had no gene match. The CDR3 spells CASSFSGGEYNEQFF. The CDR3 nucleotides read TGTGCCAGCAGTTTTAGCGGGGGTGAATACAATGAGCAGTTCTTC.

This sequence joins TRBV20-1 and TRBJ1-3; 7 bases agree with TRBD1. Trimming at V came to 6 bases and at J to 8 bases, leaving 4 bases not matched to a gene. The CDR3 runs 11 residues. Looked up from germline, CDR1 is DFQATT and CDR2 is SNEGSKA (reference sequence). The CDR3 loop reads CSANRGDTIYF. CDR3 nucleotides: TGCAGTGCGAACAGGGGAGACACCATATATTTT.

V usage is TRBV7-2 and J usage is TRBJ1-1, with D perhaps TRBD1 (5 bases). Trimming shortened V by 2 bases and J by 1 base, and 8 bases separated the two germline ends. The CDR3 length is 14 residues. Germline CDR1 SGHTA, CDR2 FQGNSA. CDR3 sequence (DNA): TGTGCCAGCAGCTTAACTGGACAGAACACTGAAGCTTTCTTT. Translating gives CASSLTGQNTEAFF.

J is TRBJ2-1 and V is TRBV29-1; D is perhaps TRBD1 (6 bases). The CDR3 has 14 residues. Trimming stripped 2 bases from V and 6 bases from J, with 14 bases between. Germline values: CDR1 SQVTM, CDR2 ANQGSEA. Here the CDR3 DNA reads TGCAGCGTTGAAAGGAAAGTGACAGGCAATGAGCAGTTCTTC. Its protein is CSVERKVTGNEQFF.

The rearrangement uses TRBV6-6 and TRBJ1-5; 8 nucleotides match TRBD1. V lost 7 bases, J lost 7 bases, and 6 bases stayed unmatched. The CDR3 contains 13 residues. Germline-derived CDR1 and CDR2 are MNHNY and SVGAGI (reference sequence). The CDR3 is CASTGGAGQPQHF. The DNA of the CDR3 is TGTGCCAGCACAGGGGGCGCAGGGCAGCCCCAGCATTTT.

The chain couples TRBV7-3 to TRBJ1-4; D is undetermined. The CDR3 loop spans 13 amino acids. With 6 bases removed from V and 7 bases from J, the gap between germline ends came to 12 bases. Germline-derived CDR1 and CDR2 are SGHTA and FQGTGA. The CDR3 bases are TGTGCCAGCAGTTTGAGGCCGGGTGAAAAACTGTTTTTT. Translating it yields CASSLRPGEKLFF. Drawing the rest from reference TRBV7-3 and TRBJ1-4, the complete variable domain is GAGVSQTPSNKVTEKGKYVELRCDPISGHTALYWYRQSLGQGPEFLIYFQGTGAADDSGLPNDRFFAVRPEGSVSTLKIQRTERGDSAVYLCASSLRPGEKLFFGSGTQLSVL.

The chain is built from TRBV4-3 and TRBJ2-3, with unresolved D. V was clipped by 0 bases and J by 4 bases, with 11 bases between them. The length of the CDR3 is 15 residues. Germline CDR1 reads LGHNA; CDR2 reads YSLEER. The DNA for the CDR3 is TGCGCCAGCAGCCAAGATGAGTCACGTTCAGATACGCAGTATTTT. Its protein product is CASSQDESRSDTQYF.